The 12 T cell receptor beta chains listed next were all sequenced from one sample in a study of metastatic and nonmetastatic thyroid tumors. With MiXCR, TCRdb reprocessed the PCR reads. The sample contains about 32,000 clones, approximately 25% of which appear only once. All patients reached thyroid surgery having received no treatment beforehand. Sequenced material: blood. These receptors originate from a female donor with papillary thyroid cancer or a benign thyroid nodule (not recorded which). Some clones in this sample may be carry-over from other donors' samples.

V and J are TRBV14 and TRBJ2-2; 7 bases fit TRBD1. Germline CDR1 reads SGHDN; CDR2 reads FVKESK. The CDR3 is 14 residues long. V trimming: 5 bases; J trimming: 4 bases; junction bases outside the gene matches: 4. In nucleotides, the CDR3 is TGTGCCAGCAGCGATAAGGGGGCCACCGGGGAGCTGTTTTTT. Translating gives CASSDKGATGELFF.

The chain employs TRBV19 and TRBJ2-3, with TRBD1 matching over 8 bases. V was pared by 4 bases and J by 14 bases, with 17 bases of the junction left unmatched. The V gene's germline CDR1 is LNHDA and CDR2 SQIVND (reference sequence). The CDR3 runs 15 residues. The CDR3 DNA reads TGTGCCAGTAGTACGGGACAGGTAAAGAGCCTTAACCTGTATTTT. Its translation is CASSTGQVKSLNLYF.

This clone was observed at least ten times. This chain joins TRBV5-1 and TRBJ2-2; 9 bases agree with TRBD1. V gave up 3 bases and J gave up 0 bases; unmatched junction bases: 6. CDR1 and CDR2 from the germline V gene are SGHRS and YFSETQ. CDR3 length: 17 residues. CDR3: CASSSRDRDPNTGELFF. The CDR3 nucleotides read TGCGCCAGCAGCTCCCGGGACAGGGACCCGAACACCGGGGAGCTGTTTTTT.

In this sample, this clone turned up many times. The rearrangement uses TRBV6-1 and TRBJ1-4; D perhaps matches TRBD1 (6 bases). The CDR3 length is 14 residues. CDR1 is MNHNS and CDR2 is SASEGT in the germline V gene. V shed 6 bases and J shed 5 bases, with 13 bases lying between them. The CDR3 spells CASRSPGVNEKLFF. The CDR3 region has the DNA TGTGCCAGCAGGTCCCCAGGGGTAAATGAAAAACTGTTTTTT.

This clone was counted many times. The CDR3 DNA reads TGTGCCAGCAGCCAAGCAAAAGGGAGCACCGGGGAGCTGTTTTTT. Amino acid sequence: CASSQAKGSTGELFF. The V call is TRBV3-1, the J call TRBJ2-2; TRBD2 is a possible D gene (5 bases). The CDR3 extends over 15 amino acids. Per germline, CDR1 LGHDT and CDR2 YNNKEL (reference sequence). Trimming took 1 base from V and 4 from J, leaving 10 bases between them.

The chain uses TRBV7-8 and TRBJ1-3; D uncertain. The length of the CDR3 is 14 residues. The V end was cut by 1 base, the J end by 0 bases, with 4 bases between. The V gene's germline CDR1 is SGHVS and CDR2 FQNEAQ. The DNA for the CDR3 is TGTGCCAGCAGCTTAGACAGCTCTGGAAACACCATATATTTT. It specifies CASSLDSSGNTIYF. The variable domain in full, with the rest retrieved from reference TRBV7-8 and TRBJ1-3, is GAGVSQSPRYKVAKRGQDVALRCDPISGHVSLFWYQQALGQGPEFLTYFQNEAQLDKSGLPSDRFFAERPEGSVSTLKIQRTQQEDSAVYLCASSLDSSGNTIYFGEGSWLTVV.

This clone was found many times. The chain recombines TRBV5-5 with TRBJ1-2, with TRBD1 matching 8 bases. With V trimmed by 2 bases and J by 7 bases, 7 bases remained unmatched. CDR1 is SGHKS and CDR2 is YYEKEE in the germline V gene (reference sequence). The CDR3 totals 14 residues. CDR3 residues: CASSLGQGRVGYTF. The CDR3 DNA sequence: TGTGCCAGCAGCTTAGGACAGGGCCGAGTTGGCTACACCTTC.

Concerning this clone itself: An end of the junction differs from the germline gene, which may be a read error. V gene TRBV4-2 combines with J gene TRBJ2-7; possibly TRBD1 for D (5 bases). The CDR3 loop spans 15 amino acids. Germline lookup yields CDR1 LGHNA and CDR2 YNFKEQ. The CDR3 DNA follows: TGTGCCATCAGCCAAGAGAGGACAAGGACCTACGAGCAGTACTTC. Amino acids: CAISQERTRTYEQYF.

This clone ranks as medium-sized. The rearrangement uses TRBV5-1 and TRBJ2-2; 10 bases are a match to TRBD2. The CDR3 contains 16 residues. The V gene's germline CDR1 is SGHRS and CDR2 YFSETQ. Germline trimming cut 0 bases from V and 5 bases from J; bases unmatched to any gene: 4. CDR3 DNA: TGCGCCAGCAGCTTGGGACTAGCGGGCGGAACCGGGGAGCTGTTTTTT. It yields the protein CASSLGLAGGTGELFF.

This clone has a count of ten or more. The rearrangement joins TRBV11-2 to TRBJ2-3; D unresolved. Trimming took 0 bases from V and 3 from J, leaving 4 bases between them. From germline, CDR1 is SGHAT and CDR2 FQNNGV. This CDR3 is 13 amino acids long. The CDR3 sequence: CASSLDRTDTQYF. Written as DNA, the CDR3 is TGTGCCAGCAGCTTAGATAGAACAGATACGCAGTATTTT.

This clone showed up many times. This rearrangement joins TRBV29-1 to TRBJ1-5; D may be TRBD1 (6 bases). The V end lost 4 bases, the J end lost 3 bases, and 13 bases lay between the germline ends. The CDR3 is made up of 14 amino acids. Germline CDR1 reads SQVTM; CDR2 reads ANQGSEA. In nucleotides, the CDR3 is TGCAGCGTTGCGGGCGACAGGTCCAATCAGCCCCAGCATTTT. This codes for CSVAGDRSNQPQHF.

The rearrangement links TRBV20-1 to TRBJ2-7; 13 bases align to TRBD2. The CDR3 covers 16 residues. V shed 2 bases and J 3 bases; nucleotides not matched to a gene: 7. In germline, CDR1 is DFQATT, CDR2 SNEGSKA (reference sequence). CDR3 coding DNA: TGCAGTGCTAGATCCGGGACTAGCGGGGACTACTACGAGCAGTACTTC. It codes for CSARSGTSGDYYEQYF.